This TCR beta chain is drawn from a study of immune evolution from preneoplasia to lung adenocarcinoma. Assay: immunoSEQ multiplex PCR; the TCRdb copy retains only in-frame clones and omits some. The sample holds 5,000 to 6,500 clones, roughly 85% seen once. The V end was cut by 5 bases, the J end by 11 bases, with 17 bases between. CDR3 length: 13 residues. The V gene's germline CDR1 is SGHNT and CDR2 YYREEE (reference sequence). The J gene is TRBJ2-1, the V gene TRBV5-4, with a possible D match to TRBD1 (6 bases). This receptor was identified in a person aged 60 to 80 with lung adenocarcinoma. Sequencing used FFPE minimally invasive lung adenocarcinoma tissue. In DNA, the CDR3 is TGTGCCAGCAGTAGGGACATAGAAAGTCAGCAGTTCTTC. This encodes CASSRDIESQQFF.